This T cell receptor beta chain is drawn from a study of cytomegalovirus exposure and HLA in healthy donors. Study-level points and caveats: Presence/absence analyses supposed approximately even sequencing depth among donors. It is likely that the observed cluster of highly shared sequence variants was a sequencing artifact.

For this clone: What it binds is not known.

Primers for the PCR totalled 60 Vbeta and 13 Jbeta. This table comes from immunoSEQ multiplex PCR, and its TCRdb copy is limited to in-frame clones, with some not included. There are under 200,000 clones in the sample; around 78% occur only once, and about 0.69% lies in the top ten. CDR1 is SGHVS, CDR2 FQNEAQ, per germline. J gave up 5 bases and V 4 bases, and 9 bases lay outside the gene matches. The CDR3 sequence is 15 residues long. The clonotype was recovered from a female donor in good health and CMV-seronegative. This sequence joins TRBV7-8 and TRBJ2-5, with 8 bases matching TRBD1. Sequencing was carried out using PBMCs. Here the CDR3 DNA reads TGTGCCAGCAGCTCTGGACAGGGTACAGGGGAGACCCAGTACTTC. Protein product: CASSSGQGTGETQYF.